The 25 T cell receptor beta chains below come from one sample, sequenced in a study of blood T cell repertoires in COVID-19. Using immunoSEQ multiplex PCR, the repertoire was profiled, and TCRdb retains in-frame clones only, with some absent. Among under 300,000 clones listed, 89% were seen once. The sample consisted of PBMCs or T cells enriched from blood (not recorded which). These receptors were taken from a woman aged 55-70 years who had recovered from COVID-19.

This chain uses TRBV12-5 with TRBJ2-7; 7 bases line up with TRBD2. From germline, CDR1 is LGHNT and CDR2 FRNRAP. This CDR3 has 15 residues. Trimming removed 6 bases from V and 2 bases from J; junction bases left unmatched: 10. CDR3 nucleotide sequence: TGTGCTAGTGGCCCAATCGGGGGGACCACCTACGAGCAGTACTTC. Translated, it gives CASGPIGGTTYEQYF.

The chain couples TRBV19 to TRBJ1-1; TRBD1 matches at 10 bases. Looked up from germline, CDR1 is LNHDA and CDR2 is SQIVND (reference sequence). The CDR3 runs 17 residues. The junction had 14 bases not matched to a gene; V was cut back by 4 bases and J by 6 bases. The CDR3: CASSTRRTGGIISEAFF. In nucleotides, the CDR3 is TGTGCCAGTAGTACGCGCCGGACAGGGGGGATAATATCTGAAGCTTTCTTT.

The V gene is TRBV7-2, the J gene TRBJ2-1; TRBD2 matches 9 bases. V lost 0 bases, J lost 7 bases, and 7 bases stayed unmatched. Germline V lookup: CDR1 SGHTA, CDR2 FQGNSA. CDR3 length equals 16 residues. CDR3 DNA: TGTGCCAGCAGCTTAGCAAGGTTAGCGGGGGTTAATGAGCAGTTCTTC. This codes for CASSLARLAGVNEQFF.

In regard to this clone: The junction differs from germline at one of its ends, possibly a read error. V and J are TRBV7-7 and TRBJ2-5, with 8 bases lining up with TRBD1. CDR1 and CDR2 (germline): SSHAT, FNYEAQ (reference sequence). The CDR3 consists of 15 residues. The CDR3 sequence is CASSLNRGFQETQYF. The CDR3 nucleotides read TGTGCTAGCAGCTTAAACAGGGGGTTCCAAGAGACCCAGTACTTC.

This rearrangement joins TRBV28 to TRBJ2-7; tentative D call: TRBD1 (6 bases). Germline V gene lookup returns CDR1 MDHEN and CDR2 SYDVKM. The germline V and J ends were trimmed by 5 bases and 1 base, with 12 bases remaining between them. This CDR3 has 14 amino acids. CDR3 region: CASSTLTGSYEQYF. The CDR3 nucleotides read TGTGCCAGCAGTACCTTAACAGGGTCCTACGAGCAGTACTTC.

This rearrangement joins TRBV5-6 to TRBJ2-7; TRBD1 aligns across 7 bases. The CDR3 runs to 16 residues. The V and J ends lost 3 bases and 2 bases, in that order; junction bases with no gene match: 11. Germline-derived CDR1 and CDR2 are SGHDT and YYEEEE. The CDR3 DNA reads TGTGCCAGCAGCTGGGTTCCCGGGACAGTCCCCTACGAGCAGTACTTC. It yields the protein CASSWVPGTVPYEQYF. Based on the CDR3 plus reference TRBV5-6 and TRBJ2-7, the full variable domain is DAGVTQSPTHLIKTRGQQVTLRCSPKSGHDTVSWYQQALGQGPQFIFQYYEEEERQRGNFPDRFSGHQFPNYSSELNVNALLLGDSALYLCASSWVPGTVPYEQYFGPGTRLTVT.

The V and J genes are TRBV27 and TRBJ1-6, with 8 bases fitting TRBD1. J was trimmed by 6 bases and V by 7 bases; bases with no gene match: 8. Looked up from germline, CDR1 is MNHEY and CDR2 is SMNVEV (reference sequence). The CDR3 runs to 15 residues. The CDR3 spells CASTGTGGFNSPLHF. The CDR3 DNA is TGTGCCAGCACCGGGACAGGAGGTTTTAATTCACCCCTCCACTTT.

This chain links TRBV5-1 with TRBJ2-6, with 12 bases fitting TRBD2. CDR3 size: 17 residues. Germline CDR1 and CDR2: SGHRS and YFSETQ. With V trimmed by 4 bases and J by 0 bases, 2 bases remained unmatched. Here the CDR3 reads CASSQTSGSSGANVLTF. In nucleotides, the CDR3 is TGCGCCAGCAGCCAGACTAGCGGGAGCTCTGGGGCCAACGTCCTGACTTTC. The full variable domain, its missing parts supplied by reference TRBV5-1 and TRBJ2-6, is KAGVTQTPRYLIKTRGQQVTLSCSPISGHRSVSWYQQTPGQGLQFLFEYFSETQRNKGNFPGRFSGRQFSNSRSEMNVSTLELGDSALYLCASSQTSGSSGANVLTFGAGSRLTVL.

The chain links TRBV12-3 or TRBV12-4 to TRBJ2-2; no definite D call. This CDR3 has 13 amino acids. V was shortened by 4 bases and J by 4 bases, with 7 bases between the two germline ends. As DNA, the CDR3 is TGTGCCAGCAGTTCCCAGGCCACCGGGGAGCTGTTTTTT. Its protein product is CASSSQATGELFF.

Only one count was recorded for this clone. The gene calls are TRBV10-3 and TRBJ2-7; 11 bases are a match to TRBD2. Germline lookup yields CDR1 ENHRY and CDR2 SYGVKD. V was pared by 6 bases and J by 5 bases, with 6 bases of the junction left unmatched. This CDR3 has 14 residues. CDR3 nucleotides: TGTGCCATCAGGCTAGCGGGGGGTCGTAACGAGCAGTACTTC. It yields the protein CAIRLAGGRNEQYF.

The rearrangement uses TRBV5-1 and TRBJ2-5; 9 nucleotides match TRBD2. CDR1 SGHRS and CDR2 YFSETQ come from the germline V gene. Trimming cost V 8 bases and J 5 bases; bases outside gene matches: 22. The CDR3 is 18 amino acids. CDR3 bases: TGCGCCAGTAGACCTGATGCGGGGGGGTCTGGTAGTCGGGAGACCCAGTACTTC. Translated, it gives CASRPDAGGSGSRETQYF. Full variable domain (rest looked up from reference TRBV5-1 and TRBJ2-5): KAGVTQTPRYLIKTRGQQVTLSCSPISGHRSVSWYQQTPGQGLQFLFEYFSETQRNKGNFPGRFSGRQFSNSRSEMNVSTLELGDSALYLCASRPDAGGSGSRETQYFGPGTRLLVL.

The J gene is TRBJ1-2, the V gene TRBV3-1 (or the pseudogene TRBV3-2); 10 bases are shared with TRBD1. Trimming cost V 3 bases and J 1 base; bases outside gene matches: 8. CDR3 length: 17 amino acids. Germline CDR1 reads LGHDT; CDR2 reads YNNKEL (reference sequence). The CDR3 protein is CASSHYFGTGVNYGYTF. CDR3 coding DNA: TGTGCCAGCAGCCACTATTTTGGGACAGGGGTTAACTATGGCTACACCTTC.

The V call is TRBV5-4, the J call TRBJ2-1; 9 nucleotides agree with TRBD1. V lost 3 bases, J lost 0 bases, and 4 bases stayed unmatched. The CDR3 consists of 16 residues. Germline V gives CDR1 SGHNT, CDR2 YYREEE (reference sequence). DNA of the CDR3: TGTGCCAGCAGCTCCCAACAGGGGGCCTCCTACAATGAGCAGTTCTTC. Encoded protein: CASSSQQGASYNEQFF.

The CDR3 is CASSSRTAAAFF. CDR3 nucleotide sequence: TGTGCCAGTAGTTCTCGGACAGCCGCGGCTTTCTTT. The chain employs TRBV19 and TRBJ1-1; weak D call: TRBD1 (6 bases). The V gene's germline CDR1 is LNHDA and CDR2 SQIVND (reference sequence). The CDR3 extends over 12 amino acids. V was cut by 5 bases and J by 11 bases, with 15 bases left in between.

The chain joins TRBV7-2 to TRBJ1-2, with TRBD1 matching over 8 bases. CDR1 is SGHTA and CDR2 is FQGNSA in the germline V gene. The V and J ends lost 6 bases and 2 bases, in that order; junction bases with no gene match: 20. This CDR3 is 19 amino acids long. The CDR3, as DNA: TGTGCCAGCAGGACACAGGGGGTTGGGACACTGTCTGTGAACTATGGCTACACCTTC. It is translated as CASRTQGVGTLSVNYGYTF. Drawing the rest from reference TRBV7-2 and TRBJ1-2, the complete variable domain is GAGVSQSPSNKVTEKGKDVELRCDPISGHTALYWYRQSLGQGLEFLIYFQGNSAPDKSGLPSDRFSAERTGGSVSTLTIQRTQQEDSAVYLCASRTQGVGTLSVNYGYTFGSGTRLTVV.

CDR3 sequence: CASSLMNTEAFF. CDR3 DNA sequence: TGTGCCAGCAGCCTAATGAACACTGAAGCTTTCTTT. V and J are TRBV5-6 and TRBJ1-1; no clear D gene. This CDR3 contains 12 residues. In germline, CDR1 is SGHDT, CDR2 YYEEEE. Trimming took off 4 bases at V and 0 bases at J, with 4 bases between the two ends.

This clone was seen just once. This sequence joins TRBV3-1 (or the pseudogene TRBV3-2) and TRBJ1-4, with 10 bases identical to TRBD1. The CDR3 totals 16 residues. The trim removed 4 bases at V and 8 bases at J, leaving 10 bases unmatched. The germline CDR1 and CDR2 sequences are LGHDT and YNNKEL (reference sequence). The CDR3 DNA reads TGTGCCAGCAGCCTATATGGGACAGGGGAAAGGGAAAAACTGTTTTTT. It encodes CASSLYGTGEREKLFF.

The CDR3 here is CASSRTGSGYSNQPQHF. The CDR3 nucleotides are TGTGCCAGCAGCCGGACAGGGTCGGGGTATAGCAATCAGCCCCAGCATTTT. V gene TRBV2 combines with J gene TRBJ1-5, with TRBD1 matching 8 bases. This CDR3 is built from 17 residues. Germline lookup yields CDR1 SNHLY and CDR2 FYNNEI. J lost 0 bases, V lost 6 bases, and 10 bases had no gene match.

The chain is built from TRBV5-1 and TRBJ1-2, with D unresolved. V lost 0 bases and J 1 base, leaving 7 bases between the germline ends. CDR3 length: 14 amino acids. Germline CDR1 and CDR2: SGHRS and YFSETQ. The CDR3 nucleotides are TGCGCCAGCAGCTTGGCCCAGGATAACTATGGCTACACCTTC. Its protein product is CASSLAQDNYGYTF.

This chain connects TRBV27 to TRBJ1-2, with D possibly matching TRBD1 (5 bases). The germline CDR1 and CDR2 sequences are MNHEY and SMNVEV (reference sequence). The CDR3 is 15 amino acids. The V gene lost 5 bases and the J gene lost 4 bases, with 17 bases spanning the gap. CDR3 sequence: CASSKGQGSTYGYTF. The CDR3 DNA is TGTGCCAGCAGTAAGGGGCAGGGAAGTACCTATGGCTACACCTTC.

In this sample, this clone turned up a few times. The V call is TRBV27, the J call TRBJ2-4, with D perhaps matching TRBD2 (6 bases). V gave up 3 bases and J gave up 3 bases, with 9 bases separating them. The CDR3 runs to 14 residues. Germline CDR1 and CDR2: MNHEY and SMNVEV (reference sequence). This chain's CDR3 is CASSFQGGKNIQYF. Here the CDR3 DNA reads TGTGCCAGCAGTTTCCAGGGAGGCAAAAACATTCAGTACTTC.

The rearrangement links TRBV4-1 to TRBJ1-6; D possibly corresponds to TRBD1 (6 bases). V gave up 1 base and J gave up 10 bases, with 11 bases separating them. Germline values: CDR1 MGHRA, CDR2 YSYEKL. The CDR3 is 14 amino acids. This CDR3 reads CASSQGQQGSPLHF. The CDR3 coding sequence is TGCGCCAGCAGCCAAGGGCAACAGGGCTCACCCCTCCACTTT.

With respect to this clone: Distinct nucleotide sequences in the sample also encode this CDR3. This rearrangement joins TRBV7-8 to TRBJ1-1; D not certain. The CDR3 is made up of 14 amino acids. CDR1 is SGHVS, CDR2 FQNEAQ, per germline. The V end was cut by 1 base, the J end by 1 base, with 7 bases between. The DNA of the CDR3 is TGTGCCAGCAGCTTAGTATCCGGGAACACTGAAGCTTTCTTT. Translating it yields CASSLVSGNTEAFF.

Comments on this clone: The junction departs from the called germline gene at one end, perhaps through a read error. Written as DNA, the CDR3 is TGTGCCAGCAGCTTGGAAACAGTGTCATTC. Amino acids: CASSLETVSF. The genes are TRBV5-4 and TRBJ1-2; D is ambiguous. The length of the CDR3 is 10 residues. The germline gives CDR1 SGHNT, CDR2 YYREEE (reference sequence).

V is TRBV3-1 (or the pseudogene TRBV3-2) and J is TRBJ1-4, with TRBD1 as a possible D gene (5 bases). The germline V and J ends were trimmed by 1 base and 7 bases, with 7 bases remaining between them. Germline loops: CDR1 LGHDT, CDR2 YNNKEL (reference sequence). This CDR3 comprises 13 residues. CDR3 residues: CASSQGGREKLFF. CDR3 coding DNA: TGTGCCAGCAGCCAAGGGGGCCGTGAAAAACTGTTTTTT.